Below, 18 T cell receptor beta chains from the same sample are listed, as sequenced in a study of T cell repertoires in cytomegalovirus infection. TCRdb used MiXCR to reprocess the reads, holding one entry per CDR3 protein. The table lists 230,000 or so distinct CDR3 sequences, about 15% of them singletons. Sequenced input: CD8+ T cells from PBMCs. Every receptor here comes from a human donor in good health (CMV status not recorded). Some clones in this sample may be carry-over from other donors' samples.

This clonotype came up a few times. This sequence joins TRBV6-4 and TRBJ2-3; D gene ambiguous. CDR1 is MRHNA, CDR2 SNTAGT, per germline. The V end was cut by 0 bases, the J end by 0 bases, with 7 bases between. The CDR3 totals 15 residues. CDR3 sequence reads: CASSDSRDSTDTQYF. In nucleotides, the CDR3 is TGTGCCAGCAGTGACTCGAGAGACAGCACAGATACGCAGTATTTT.

Here the CDR3 DNA reads TGTGCCAGCAGCCAATACCGGTGGGGCTACACCTTC. Its translation: CASSQYRWGYTF. J is TRBJ1-2 and V is TRBV14; no clear D. Between the trimmed V and J ends, which lost 2 bases and 8 bases, there was a span of 9 bases. Per germline, CDR1 SGHDN and CDR2 FVKESK. The CDR3 loop spans 12 amino acids.

This clonotype was found many times. The chain recombines TRBV7-6 with TRBJ2-1; either TRBD1 or TRBD2 may supply D (8 bases each). Trimming shortened V by 4 bases and J by 9 bases, and 22 bases separated the two germline ends. The length of the CDR3 is 16 residues. Germline CDR1 reads SGHVS; CDR2 reads FNYEAQ. CDR3 region: CASSSDRVPRGGEQFF. DNA of the CDR3: TGTGCCAGCAGCTCGGACAGGGTTCCTCGGGGGGGTGAGCAGTTCTTC.

The chain couples TRBV6-2 or TRBV6-3 to TRBJ2-4; weak D call: TRBD1 (6 bases). Germline CDR1 MNHEY, CDR2 SVGEGT. Trimming cost V 8 bases and J 5 bases, with 10 bases left between them. The CDR3 totals 12 residues. Written as DNA, the CDR3 is TGTGCCAGCGCAGGGGTGGAAAACATTCAGTACTTC. The encoded protein is CASAGVENIQYF.

This clonotype was seen only a few times. The CDR3 loop reads CASSSGGAEYEQYF. In DNA, the CDR3 is TGTGCCAGCAGTTCTGGCGGGGCCGAATACGAGCAGTACTTC. This chain joins TRBV5-4 and TRBJ2-7, with TRBD2 as a possible D gene (6 bases). Trimming pared 5 bases from V and 4 bases from J, leaving 16 bases between. The CDR3 consists of 14 residues. The germline gives CDR1 SGHNT, CDR2 YYREEE (reference sequence).

About this clonotype itself: Its ends do not fully match the called genes, so a read error is possible. This rearrangement joins TRBV12-5 to TRBJ2-1, with D perhaps matching TRBD1 (5 bases). CDR1 is LGHNT, CDR2 FRNRAP, per germline. CDR3 length equals 15 residues. The DNA for the CDR3 is TGTGCTTGTGGTTTGGAAGGGGACTCCTACAATGAGCAGTTCTTC. It specifies CACGLEGDSYNEQFF.

The gene calls are TRBV2 and TRBJ2-1; D unresolved. The V end lost 5 bases, the J end lost 3 bases, and 11 bases lay between the germline ends. In germline, CDR1 is SNHLY, CDR2 FYNNEI. CDR3 length: 14 amino acids. Written as DNA, the CDR3 is TGTGCCAGCAGTCACGAACAAGACTACAATGAGCAGTTCTTC. Translating it yields CASSHEQDYNEQFF.

This clonotype occurred a few times. The genes are TRBV4-3 and TRBJ2-1, with D hard to call. Trimming pared 0 bases from V and 6 bases from J, leaving 12 bases between. Germline values: CDR1 LGHNA, CDR2 YSLEER. The CDR3 extends over 15 amino acids. Here the CDR3 DNA reads TGCGCCAGCAGCCAAGATCGGTGGGGAAGCAATGAGCAGTTCTTC. It codes for CASSQDRWGSNEQFF.

This clonotype was found a few times. V usage is TRBV14 and J usage is TRBJ2-7; D uncertain. V lost 2 bases to trimming and J lost 6 bases, with 8 bases between them. This CDR3 contains 12 residues. Looked up from germline, CDR1 is SGHDN and CDR2 is FVKESK. CDR3: CASSQSWREQYF. The CDR3 nucleotides are TGTGCCAGCAGCCAATCTTGGCGCGAGCAGTACTTC.

This clonotype occurred a few times. The rearrangement uses TRBV19 and TRBJ2-7; 7 positions match TRBD2. J was trimmed by 6 bases and V by 3 bases; bases with no gene match: 5. The CDR3 contains 13 residues. Germline CDR1 is LNHDA and CDR2 is SQIVND (reference sequence). The CDR3: CASSIGGTSEQYF. As DNA, the CDR3 is TGTGCCAGTAGTATCGGGGGGACCAGCGAGCAGTACTTC. The entire variable domain, with the rest obtained from reference TRBV19 and TRBJ2-7, is as follows: DGGITQSPKYLFRKEGQNVTLSCEQNLNHDAMYWYRQDPGQGLRLIYYSQIVNDFQKGDIAEGYSVSREKKESFPLTVTSAQKNPTAFYLCASSIGGTSEQYFGPGTRLTVT.

The chain recombines TRBV20-1 with TRBJ2-7, with 7 nucleotides matching TRBD2. V lost 4 bases, J lost 5 bases, and 11 bases stayed unmatched. Germline CDR1 is DFQATT and CDR2 is SNEGSKA (reference sequence). The CDR3 runs to 14 residues. The CDR3 region is CSAIMGRGLHEQYF. CDR3 coding DNA: TGCAGTGCTATTATGGGGAGGGGCCTTCACGAGCAGTACTTC.

The chain is built from TRBV20-1 and TRBJ2-2; 10 nucleotides align to TRBD1. The V gene end was trimmed by 5 bases and the J gene end by 13 bases; junction bases not matched to a gene: 4. The CDR3 sequence is 11 residues long. Germline CDR1 DFQATT, CDR2 SNEGSKA (reference sequence). The CDR3: CSARTGGWLFF. DNA for the CDR3: TGCAGTGCTCGGACAGGGGGGTGGCTGTTTTTT.

This clonotype was observed a handful of times. The rearrangement joins TRBV13 to TRBJ1-4, with D unclear. The germline V gene has CDR1 PRHDT and CDR2 FYEKMQ (reference sequence). V gave up 4 bases and J gave up 6 bases, with 6 bases separating them. The length of the CDR3 is 12 residues. The CDR3 loop reads CASSYRYEKLFF. The CDR3 DNA reads as TGTGCCAGCAGCTACCGTTATGAAAAACTGTTTTTT.

This clonotype showed up many times. V and J are TRBV12-3 or TRBV12-4 and TRBJ2-3; maybe TRBD1 (5 bases). CDR3 size: 15 residues. V was clipped by 3 bases and J by 5 bases, with 15 bases between them. The CDR3 region is CASSLKARQGDTQYF. The DNA of the CDR3 is TGTGCCAGCAGTTTGAAGGCCCGCCAGGGAGATACGCAGTATTTT.

The rearrangement links TRBV4-1 to TRBJ2-1, with 10 bases fitting TRBD2. Germline CDR1 MGHRA, CDR2 YSYEKL. J was trimmed by 7 bases and V by 0 bases; bases with no gene match: 18. CDR3 length: 20 residues. CDR3 loop: CASSQDILAGAERVTNEQFF. The CDR3 nucleotides read TGCGCCAGCAGCCAAGATATCCTAGCGGGGGCCGAAAGGGTCACGAATGAGCAGTTCTTC.

This clonotype was detected only a few times. The genes are TRBV15 and TRBJ1-1; the D is unclear. The CDR3 has 14 residues. Germline lookup yields CDR1 LNHNV and CDR2 YYDKDF (reference sequence). The V end lost 9 bases, the J end lost 4 bases, and 18 bases lay between the germline ends. CDR3 in DNA: TGTGCCACGGCAGTCGCAACCCTGGGCACTGAAGCTTTCTTT. This encodes CATAVATLGTEAFF.

This clonotype was picked up many times. The V gene is TRBV6-5, the J gene TRBJ1-2; D is possibly TRBD1 (6 bases). The CDR3 length is 17 residues. Trimming shortened V by 6 bases and J by 0 bases, and 20 bases separated the two germline ends. Per germline, CDR1 MNHEY and CDR2 SVGAGI. CDR3 nucleotides: TGTGCCAGCAGCCGGGGGGCATTCTCCACTACTAACTATGGCTACACCTTC. It specifies CASSRGAFSTTNYGYTF.

This clonotype occurred many times. The rearrangement uses TRBV7-6 and TRBJ2-1; tentative D call: TRBD2 (5 bases). V gave up 5 bases and J gave up 0 bases, with 11 bases separating them. The germline CDR1 and CDR2 sequences are SGHVS and FNYEAQ. The CDR3 runs 15 residues. CDR3 loop: CASSTRAGSYNEQFF. The CDR3 DNA is TGTGCCAGCAGCACGCGTGCGGGCTCCTACAATGAGCAGTTCTTC.